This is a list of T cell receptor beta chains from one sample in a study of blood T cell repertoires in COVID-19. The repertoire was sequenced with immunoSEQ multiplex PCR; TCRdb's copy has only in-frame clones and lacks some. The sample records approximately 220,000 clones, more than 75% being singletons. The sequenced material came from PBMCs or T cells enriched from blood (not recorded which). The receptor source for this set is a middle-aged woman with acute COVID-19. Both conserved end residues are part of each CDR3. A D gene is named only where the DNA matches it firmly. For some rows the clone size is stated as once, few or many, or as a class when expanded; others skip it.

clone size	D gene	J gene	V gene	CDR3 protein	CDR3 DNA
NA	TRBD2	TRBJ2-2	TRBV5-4	CASSLGLAGDTGELFF	TGTGCCAGCAGCTTGGGACTAGCGGGGGACACCGGGGAGCTGTTTTTT
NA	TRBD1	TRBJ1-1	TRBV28	CASSPPGTGFMNTEAFF	TGTGCCAGCAGTCCACCTGGGACAGGGTTTATGAACACTGAAGCTTTCTTT
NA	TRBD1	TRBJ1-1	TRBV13	CASSDRGSEAFF	TGTGCCAGCAGCGACAGGGGTTCTGAAGCTTTCTTT
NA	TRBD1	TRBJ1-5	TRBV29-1	CSSRPGQGYHPSTQYSNQPQHF	TGCAGCTCTCGCCCGGGACAGGGGTATCATCCCTCAACCCAATATAGCAATCAGCCCCAGCATTTT
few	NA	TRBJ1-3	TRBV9	CASSVAGDDTIYF	TGTGCCAGCAGCGTAGCAGGGGACGACACCATATATTTT
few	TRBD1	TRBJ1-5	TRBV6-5	CASRKQGGSNQPQHF	TGTGCCAGCAGAAAACAGGGGGGGAGCAATCAGCCCCAGCATTTT
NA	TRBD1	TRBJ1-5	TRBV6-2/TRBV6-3	CASSYIWGQGDSNQPQHF	TGTGCCAGCAGTTACATCTGGGGACAGGGAGATAGCAATCAGCCCCAGCATTTT
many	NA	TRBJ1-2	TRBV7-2	CASSLEGVNYGYTF	TGTGCCAGCAGCTTAGAGGGGGTAAACTATGGCTACACCTTC
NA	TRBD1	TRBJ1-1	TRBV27	CASSLSEGWRGRGTEAFF	TGTGCCAGCAGTTTATCGGAGGGCTGGAGGGGGCGCGGCACTGAAGCTTTCTTT
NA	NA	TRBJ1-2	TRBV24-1	CATSDPGQANYGYTF	TGTGCCACCAGTGACCCCGGACAAGCGAACTATGGCTACACCTTC
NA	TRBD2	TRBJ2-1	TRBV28	CASSTLAGGRNEQFF	TGTGCCAGCTCTACCCTAGCGGGGGGGAGGAATGAGCAGTTCTTC
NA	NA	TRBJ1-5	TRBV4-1	CASSLRGEGYSNQPQHF	TGCGCCAGCAGTCTTCGGGGGGAGGGGTATAGCAATCAGCCCCAGCATTTT
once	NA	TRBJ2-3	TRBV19	CATTQQGEYGTQYF	TGTGCCACAACCCAACAGGGTGAATATGGTACGCAGTATTTT
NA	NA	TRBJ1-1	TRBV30	CAWSRTKRGNTEAFF	TGTGCCTGGAGTAGGACAAAACGAGGGAACACTGAAGCTTTCTTT
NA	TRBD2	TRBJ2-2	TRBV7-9	CASSLGAGAGELFF	TGTGCCAGCAGCTTAGGGGCGGGAGCCGGGGAGCTGTTTTTT
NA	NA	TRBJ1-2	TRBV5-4	CASSLDRASYGYTF	TGTGCCAGCAGCTTGGACAGGGCCTCCTATGGCTACACCTTC
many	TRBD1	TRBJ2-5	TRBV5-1	CASSLGDRDQETQYF	TGCGCCAGCAGCTTGGGGGACAGGGACCAAGAGACCCAGTACTTC
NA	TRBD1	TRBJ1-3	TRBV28	CASGGSGNTIYF	TGTGCCTCAGGGGGCTCTGGAAACACCATATATTTT
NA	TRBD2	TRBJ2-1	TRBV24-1	CATSDPSGSSYNEQFF	TGTGCCACCAGTGACCCTAGCGGGAGCTCCTACAATGAGCAGTTCTTC
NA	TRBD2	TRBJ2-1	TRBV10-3	CATRLAGGNEQFF	TGTGCCACACGACTAGCGGGGGGCAATGAGCAGTTCTTC
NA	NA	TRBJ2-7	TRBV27	CASSSPFDSYEQYF	TGTGCCAGCAGCTCCCCATTCGACAGCTACGAGCAGTACTTC
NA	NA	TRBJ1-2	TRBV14	CASSQQLYGYTF	TGTGCCAGCAGCCAACAACTCTATGGCTACACCTTC
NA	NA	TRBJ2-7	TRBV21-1	CASSKIEKGQVNEQYF	TGTGCCAGCAGCAAAATTGAAAAGGGACAGGTCAACGAGCAGTACTTC
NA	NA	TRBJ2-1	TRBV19	CASSRPIGGTYNEQFF	TGTGCCAGTAGTAGGCCGATCGGGGGGACATACAATGAGCAGTTCTTC
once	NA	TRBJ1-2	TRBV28	CASSLFLGGANYGYTF	TGTGCCAGCAGTTTATTCCTGGGGGGGGCTAACTATGGCTACACCTTC
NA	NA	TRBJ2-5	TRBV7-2	CASSLVAGQFQETQYF	TGTGCCAGCAGCTTAGTGGCAGGGCAGTTCCAAGAGACCCAGTACTTC
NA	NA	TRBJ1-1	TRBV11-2	CASSLGGQAGEAFF	TGTGCCAGCAGCTTAGGGGGCCAGGCCGGTGAAGCTTTCTTT
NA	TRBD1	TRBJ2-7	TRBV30	CAWTRWDRNHEQYF	TGTGCCTGGACAAGGTGGGACAGGAACCACGAGCAGTACTTC
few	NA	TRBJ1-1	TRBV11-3	CASSCRSTEF	TGTGCCAGCAGCTGTAGGTCGACAGAATTT
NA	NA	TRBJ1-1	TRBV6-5	CASSAVGREAFF	TGTGCCAGCAGCGCGGTGGGGCGAGAAGCTTTCTTT
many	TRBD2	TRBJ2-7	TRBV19	CASSTPGLADEQYF	TGTGCCAGTAGTACCCCGGGACTAGCGGACGAGCAGTACTTC
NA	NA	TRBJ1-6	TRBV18	CASSPPTGFSNSPLHF	TGTGCCAGCTCACCCCCTACAGGGTTTAGTAATTCACCCCTCCACTTT
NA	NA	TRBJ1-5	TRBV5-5	CASSFRPDGVNQPQHF	TGTGCCAGCAGCTTCCGTCCTGATGGAGTCAATCAGCCCCAGCATTTT
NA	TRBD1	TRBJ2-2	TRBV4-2	CASSRRPLRQGSRPDTGELFF	TGTGCCAGCAGCCGCCGACCACTTAGACAGGGCTCGAGACCGGACACCGGGGAGCTGTTTTTT
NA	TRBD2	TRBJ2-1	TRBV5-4	CASSLVPSGGANEQFF	TGTGCCAGCAGCTTGGTGCCTAGCGGGGGGGCCAATGAGCAGTTCTTC
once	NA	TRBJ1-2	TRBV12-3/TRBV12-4	CASSRGYGYTF	TGTGCCAGCAGTCGCGGGTATGGCTACACCTTC
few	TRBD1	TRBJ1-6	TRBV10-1	CASDPGQLGEYSPLHF	TGCGCCAGCGACCCGGGACAGTTGGGCGAATATTCACCCCTCCACTTT
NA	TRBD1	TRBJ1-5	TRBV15	CATSRGQGKDQPQHF	TGTGCCACCAGCAGAGGACAGGGGAAGGATCAGCCCCAGCATTTT